Each of the 21 T cell receptor beta chains below was sequenced from the same sample in a study of T cells in Graves' hyperthyroidism and ophthalmopathy. TCR beta CDR3 region amplification was performed from RNA transcripts. Researchers ran a first-round RT-PCR on the TCR CDR3 using the HTBI primer set. TCRdb re-derived calls from the multiplex PCR reads in MiXCR, one entry per CDR3 protein. The table shows around 720,000 distinct CDR3 sequences, with 30% to 40% occurring only once. The sequenced sample was blood. All receptors derive from a woman in her forties with Graves' hyperthyroidism.

This clonotype showed up just a few times. At one end, the junction sequence differs from germline, possibly due to a read error. V usage is TRBV10-1 and J usage is TRBJ1-3, with 7 bases aligning to TRBD1. This CDR3 has 16 amino acids. Germline CDR1 WNHNN, CDR2 SYGVQD (reference sequence). CDR3 DNA sequence: TGTGCCAGCAGTGTCCGGGACAGTTCCTCTGGAAACACCATATATTTT. Translating it yields CASSVRDSSSGNTIYF.

V usage is TRBV30 and J usage is TRBJ1-1, with D maybe TRBD1 (6 bases). Trimming took 5 bases from V and 0 from J, leaving 13 bases between them. Germline assignment: CDR1 GTSNPN and CDR2 SVGIG (reference sequence). The CDR3 contains 14 residues. The CDR3, as DNA: TGTGCCTGGGCAACAGGGCGAATGAACACTGAAGCTTTCTTT. This translates into CAWATGRMNTEAFF.

V is TRBV7-6 and J is TRBJ1-1; the D is unclear. V lost 3 bases and J 0 bases, leaving 17 bases between the germline ends. CDR1 is SGHVS and CDR2 is FNYEAQ in the germline V gene. The CDR3 runs 17 residues. The CDR3 loop reads CASSLYGDKKLNTEAFF. The CDR3 region has the DNA TGTGCCAGCAGCTTGTATGGGGATAAAAAGTTGAACACTGAAGCTTTCTTT.

The chain uses TRBV7-2 and TRBJ2-7; possible D gene TRBD2, 6 bases. Germline loops: CDR1 SGHTA, CDR2 FQGNSA. This CDR3 region has 16 residues. Trimming left V 4 bases short and J 7 bases short, with 23 bases between. The CDR3 DNA reads TGTGCCAGCAGCTATCCGGGCGACTCGGGGACTGAAGAGCAGTACTTC. This codes for CASSYPGDSGTEEQYF.

This clonotype occurred many times. The rearrangement joins TRBV20-1 to TRBJ2-7; the D gene could be TRBD1 or TRBD2 (7 bases each). The length of the CDR3 is 15 residues. Germline CDR1 is DFQATT and CDR2 is SNEGSKA (reference sequence). V lost 1 base to trimming and J lost 1 base, with 14 bases between them. This CDR3 reads CSARGQGAGSYEQYF. CDR3 nucleotide sequence: TGCAGTGCTAGAGGACAGGGAGCGGGGTCCTACGAGCAGTACTTC.

The genes are TRBV4-1 and TRBJ2-7, with D possibly being TRBD1 (6 bases). In germline, CDR1 is MGHRA, CDR2 YSYEKL. The CDR3 sequence is 15 residues long. V lost 0 bases and J 2 bases, leaving 11 bases between the germline ends. This CDR3 is CASSQEGTRAYEQYF. Written as DNA, the CDR3 is TGCGCCAGCAGCCAAGAAGGGACACGAGCCTACGAGCAGTACTTC.

In its sample, this clonotype was seen once. J is TRBJ2-2 and V is TRBV2, with D possibly being TRBD1 (7 bases). The CDR3 extends over 16 amino acids. V lost 8 bases to trimming and J lost 7 bases, with 23 bases between them. Looked up from germline, CDR1 is SNHLY and CDR2 is FYNNEI. In DNA, the CDR3 is TGTGCCAGCGCGGAGGGGGGCAGGGGGTTGCACGGGGAGCTGTTTTTT. Its translation: CASAEGGRGLHGELFF.

This clonotype was seen ten or more times. The V and J genes are TRBV2 and TRBJ1-5, with D possibly matching TRBD1 (6 bases). The CDR3 totals 14 residues. Germline values: CDR1 SNHLY, CDR2 FYNNEI. Trimming took 6 bases from V and 4 from J, leaving 13 bases between them. The CDR3 DNA reads TGTGCCAGCAGGGGCAGGGGCGGGAATCAGCCCCAGCATTTT. Its protein product is CASRGRGGNQPQHF.

The chain is built from TRBV10-3 and TRBJ1-2, with D tentatively TRBD1 (6 bases). This CDR3 comprises 15 residues. Germline V CDR1 and CDR2: ENHRY, SYGVKD. The V end was cut by 3 bases, the J end by 4 bases, with 15 bases between. The CDR3 DNA reads as TGTGCCATCAGTGAATATGGGACAAGCCCCTATGGCTACACCTTC. Translation gives CAISEYGTSPYGYTF.

This clonotype came up many times. For the CDR3, the DNA is TGTGCCAGCAGCTTCGGACTCTCGGCCCATGGCTACACCTTC. Protein product: CASSFGLSAHGYTF. This rearrangement joins TRBV7-9 to TRBJ1-2; D is uncertain. V was cut by 3 bases and J by 6 bases, with 14 bases left in between. From germline, CDR1 is SEHNR and CDR2 FQNEAQ (reference sequence). The length of the CDR3 is 14 residues.

This chain joins TRBV5-1 and TRBJ1-1; perhaps TRBD1 as D (6 bases). The CDR3 has 13 residues. V lost 3 bases, J lost 10 bases, and 16 bases lay in between. Germline V lookup: CDR1 SGHRS, CDR2 YFSETQ. CDR3 sequence: CASSSSPGARAFF. The CDR3 nucleotides read TGCGCCAGCAGCTCAAGCCCGGGGGCAAGAGCTTTCTTT. Supplemented by reference TRBV5-1 and TRBJ1-1, the full variable domain reads KAGVTQTPRYLIKTRGQQVTLSCSPISGHRSVSWYQQTPGQGLQFLFEYFSETQRNKGNFPGRFSGRQFSNSRSEMNVSTLELGDSALYLCASSSSPGARAFFGQGTRLTVV.

The genes are TRBV7-8 and TRBJ2-3, with D possibly matching TRBD2 (6 bases). Trimming left V 2 bases short and J 5 bases short, with 17 bases between. The germline CDR1 and CDR2 sequences are SGHVS and FQNEAQ. This CDR3 contains 16 residues. The CDR3 region has the DNA TGTGCCAGCAGCTTATATGGCGGGGCCGGCGGAGATACGCAGTATTTT. Translated, it gives CASSLYGGAGGDTQYF.

This chain links TRBV29-1 with TRBJ2-7; D perhaps matches TRBD1 (6 bases). The CDR3 has 10 residues. CDR1 and CDR2 (germline): SQVTM, ANQGSEA. The CDR3 nucleotides are TGCTCAGGACAGAGGTACGAGCAGTACTTC. Protein sequence: CSGQRYEQYF.

Details on this clonotype: A read error may explain this, as a much larger clone is one base away. This chain links TRBV4-3 with TRBJ2-6; D unresolved. The CDR3 has 16 amino acids. CDR1 is LGHNA, CDR2 YSLEER, per germline. As DNA, the CDR3 is TGCGCCGGCAGCCAAGATCCAGTTTCAGGGGCCAACGTCCTGACTTTC. Protein: CAGSQDPVSGANVLTF.

This clonotype was detected once. The chain employs TRBV7-9 and TRBJ1-1; 8 bases line up with TRBD1. This CDR3 contains 16 residues. The germline CDR1 and CDR2 sequences are SEHNR and FQNEAQ (reference sequence). The trim removed 4 bases at V and 0 bases at J, leaving 7 bases unmatched. The chain's CDR3 is CASSSPQGGMNTEAFF. DNA for the CDR3: TGTGCCAGCAGCTCACCACAGGGGGGTATGAACACTGAAGCTTTCTTT.

This clonotype occurred many times. This sequence joins TRBV20-1 and TRBJ2-7; 11 bases match TRBD2. The CDR3 runs to 15 residues. Trimming at V came to 6 bases and at J to 1 base, leaving 8 bases not matched to a gene. Germline V lookup: CDR1 DFQATT, CDR2 SNEGSKA (reference sequence). CDR3 residues: CSAGNLAGGSYEQYF. The CDR3 DNA reads as TGCAGTGCGGGGAACCTAGCGGGAGGATCCTACGAGCAGTACTTC.

V and J are TRBV2 and TRBJ2-5; D is unclear. With 8 bases removed from V and 4 bases from J, the gap between germline ends came to 11 bases. This CDR3 region has 12 residues. Germline assignment: CDR1 SNHLY and CDR2 FYNNEI. This chain's CDR3 is CASADDIETQYF. CDR3 coding DNA: TGTGCCAGCGCCGATGACATAGAGACCCAGTACTTC.

The J gene is TRBJ1-1, the V gene TRBV7-9; D remains ambiguous. This CDR3 spans 16 amino acids. Germline lookup yields CDR1 SEHNR and CDR2 FQNEAQ (reference sequence). The V end lost 5 bases, the J end lost 0 bases, and 16 bases lay between the germline ends. The CDR3 region is CASSVRGVGMNTEAFF. CDR3 in DNA: TGTGCCAGCAGCGTTCGCGGGGTTGGCATGAACACTGAAGCTTTCTTT.

The chain has TRBV7-9 and TRBJ1-2; D is unresolved. This CDR3 has 12 residues. Germline values: CDR1 SEHNR, CDR2 FQNEAQ (reference sequence). Trimming took off 6 bases at V and 6 bases at J, with 11 bases between the two ends. CDR3 bases: TGTGCCAGCAGAGCGGGAGAGGATGGCTACACCTTC. Amino acid sequence: CASRAGEDGYTF.

This clonotype was recorded a few times. The chain carries TRBV6-2 or TRBV6-3 and TRBJ2-6; D gene ambiguous. Trimming cost V 6 bases and J 0 bases, with 18 bases left between them. Germline values: CDR1 MNHEY, CDR2 SVGEGT. The CDR3 length is 18 residues. CDR3 region: CASSLQNPTTSGANVLTF. The CDR3, as DNA: TGTGCCAGCAGCCTACAGAACCCAACCACCTCTGGGGCCAACGTCCTGACTTTC.

This clonotype was counted between two and nine times. This chain links TRBV5-1 with TRBJ2-7; perhaps TRBD2 as D (5 bases). From germline, CDR1 is SGHRS and CDR2 YFSETQ. V was clipped by 2 bases and J by 1 base, with 10 bases between them. The CDR3 runs 14 residues. DNA for the CDR3: TGCGCCAGCAGCTTCGGGGAGTCGTCCTACGAGCAGTACTTC. It codes for CASSFGESSYEQYF. The variable domain in full, completed from reference TRBV5-1 and TRBJ2-7, reads KAGVTQTPRYLIKTRGQQVTLSCSPISGHRSVSWYQQTPGQGLQFLFEYFSETQRNKGNFPGRFSGRQFSNSRSEMNVSTLELGDSALYLCASSFGESSYEQYFGPGTRLTVT.